Listed here are 9 T cell receptor beta chains from one sample, sequenced in a study of blood T cell repertoires in COVID-19. This table comes from immunoSEQ multiplex PCR, and its TCRdb copy is limited to in-frame clones, with some not included. The sample has 250,000 to 300,000 clones; roughly 80% are singletons. Sequenced sample: PBMCs or T cells enriched from blood (not recorded which). The receptors originated from a man aged 40-55 years who had been exposed to COVID-19.

The J gene is TRBJ2-2, the V gene TRBV7-3; 14 positions agree with TRBD2. Germline-derived CDR1 and CDR2 are SGHTA and FQGTGA. V lost 1 base and J lost 7; bases outside the gene matches: 11. CDR3 size: 19 residues. CDR3 nucleotide sequence: TGTGCCAGCAGCTTAAGTCCGACTAGCGGGAGGGCCGGTGGCGGGGAGCTGTTTTTT. Translated: CASSLSPTSGRAGGGELFF.

V usage is TRBV7-2 and J usage is TRBJ1-1, with a possible D match to TRBD1 (5 bases). The CDR3 consists of 14 residues. Trimming stripped 3 bases from V and 1 base from J, with 9 bases between. The V gene's germline CDR1 is SGHTA and CDR2 FQGNSA. The CDR3 DNA reads TGTGCCAGCAGCTTTAGTGGGGCGAACACTGAAGCTTTCTTT. The encoded protein is CASSFSGANTEAFF.

The J gene is TRBJ2-7, the V gene TRBV19; D is unresolved. Germline V gives CDR1 LNHDA, CDR2 SQIVND (reference sequence). Trimming took off 6 bases at V and 4 bases at J, with 13 bases between the two ends. The CDR3 loop spans 13 amino acids. CDR3 sequence: CASSRVFDYEQYF. The DNA for the CDR3 is TGTGCCAGTAGCCGGGTCTTTGATTACGAGCAGTACTTC. The entire variable domain, with the rest obtained from reference TRBV19 and TRBJ2-7, is as follows: DGGITQSPKYLFRKEGQNVTLSCEQNLNHDAMYWYRQDPGQGLRLIYYSQIVNDFQKGDIAEGYSVSREKKESFPLTVTSAQKNPTAFYLCASSRVFDYEQYFGPGTRLTVT.

The V call is TRBV9, the J call TRBJ2-2; 7 positions agree with TRBD1. Germline assignment: CDR1 SGDLS and CDR2 YYNGEE. V dropped 3 bases and J dropped 4; count of bases not matched to a gene: 6. This CDR3 has 15 amino acids. CDR3 protein: CASSGLSGGTGELFF. The DNA for the CDR3 is TGTGCCAGCAGCGGCCTGTCAGGGGGCACCGGGGAGCTGTTTTTT.

Note on this clone: Its ends do not fully match the called genes, so a read error is possible. This chain connects TRBV2 to TRBJ1-4; 10 bases match TRBD1. Germline V gives CDR1 SNHLY, CDR2 FYNNEI. The CDR3 is 17 residues long. The DNA of the CDR3 is TGTGCCAGCAGTTACCGGGACAGGGGAGCAACAAATGAAAAACTGTTTTTT. Protein sequence: CASSYRDRGATNEKLFF.

This clone was counted once. The chain employs TRBV5-1 and TRBJ2-2; 8 nucleotides match TRBD1. Per the germline V gene, CDR1 is SGHRS and CDR2 is YFSETQ. The J segment lost 1 base and the V segment lost 0 bases, leaving 8 bases of the junction unmatched. The CDR3 is made up of 18 amino acids. CDR3 loop: CASSLGQGYGVNTGELFF. In nucleotides, the CDR3 is TGCGCCAGCAGCTTGGGACAGGGGTATGGGGTGAACACCGGGGAGCTGTTTTTT.

The chain employs TRBV2 and TRBJ2-5; D call uncertain. CDR1 SNHLY and CDR2 FYNNEI come from the germline V gene. The CDR3 is 11 residues long. The V end lost 8 bases, the J end lost 5 bases, and 9 bases lay between the germline ends. The CDR3 sequence is CASFLVETQYF. The CDR3 DNA follows: TGTGCCAGCTTTCTAGTGGAGACCCAGTACTTC.

The chain combines TRBV5-4 with TRBJ2-7, with D possibly being TRBD2 (6 bases). V was pared by 0 bases and J by 2 bases, with 12 bases between. There are 15 residues in the CDR3. Germline V CDR1 and CDR2: SGHNT, YYREEE (reference sequence). In DNA, the CDR3 is TGTGCCAGCAGCTTGGGGGTAGCGGCCACCTACGAGCAGTACTTC. Its translation is CASSLGVAATYEQYF.

The chain employs TRBV2 and TRBJ2-7; D gene unclear. Germline loops: CDR1 SNHLY, CDR2 FYNNEI. V was trimmed by 4 bases and J by 7 bases, leaving 17 bases between them. The CDR3 has 14 amino acids. CDR3 nucleotides: TGTGCCAGCAGTGGTCTAGGCTCCCTCTTGGAGCAGTACTTC. Translation: CASSGLGSLLEQYF.